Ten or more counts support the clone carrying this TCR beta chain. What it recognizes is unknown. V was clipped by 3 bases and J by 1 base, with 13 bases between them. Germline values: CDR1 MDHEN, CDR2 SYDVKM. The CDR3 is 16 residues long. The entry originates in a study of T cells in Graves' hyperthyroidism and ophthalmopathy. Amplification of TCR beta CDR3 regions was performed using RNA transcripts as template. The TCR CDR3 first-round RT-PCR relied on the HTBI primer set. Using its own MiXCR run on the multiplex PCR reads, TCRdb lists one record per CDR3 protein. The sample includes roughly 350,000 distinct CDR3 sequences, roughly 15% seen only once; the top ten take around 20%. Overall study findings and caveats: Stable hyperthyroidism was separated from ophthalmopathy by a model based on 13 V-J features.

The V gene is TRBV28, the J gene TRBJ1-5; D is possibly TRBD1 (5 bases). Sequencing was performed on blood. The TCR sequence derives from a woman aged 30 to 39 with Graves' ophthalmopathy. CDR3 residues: CASSFEGMVSNQPQHF. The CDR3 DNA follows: TGTGCCAGCAGTTTCGAGGGGATGGTCAGCAATCAGCCCCAGCATTTT.